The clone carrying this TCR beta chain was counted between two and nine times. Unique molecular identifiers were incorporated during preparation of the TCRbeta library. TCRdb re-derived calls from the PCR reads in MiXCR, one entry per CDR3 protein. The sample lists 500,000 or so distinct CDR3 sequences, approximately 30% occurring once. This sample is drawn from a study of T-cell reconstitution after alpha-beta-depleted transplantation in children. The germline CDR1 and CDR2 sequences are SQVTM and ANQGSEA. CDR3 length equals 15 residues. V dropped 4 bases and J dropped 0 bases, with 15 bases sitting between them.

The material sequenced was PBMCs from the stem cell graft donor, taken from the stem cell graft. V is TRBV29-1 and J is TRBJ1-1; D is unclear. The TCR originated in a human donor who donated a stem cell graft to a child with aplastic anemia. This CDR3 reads CSVASRVAMNTEAFF. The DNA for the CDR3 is TGCAGCGTTGCGAGCCGGGTTGCGATGAACACTGAAGCTTTCTTT.